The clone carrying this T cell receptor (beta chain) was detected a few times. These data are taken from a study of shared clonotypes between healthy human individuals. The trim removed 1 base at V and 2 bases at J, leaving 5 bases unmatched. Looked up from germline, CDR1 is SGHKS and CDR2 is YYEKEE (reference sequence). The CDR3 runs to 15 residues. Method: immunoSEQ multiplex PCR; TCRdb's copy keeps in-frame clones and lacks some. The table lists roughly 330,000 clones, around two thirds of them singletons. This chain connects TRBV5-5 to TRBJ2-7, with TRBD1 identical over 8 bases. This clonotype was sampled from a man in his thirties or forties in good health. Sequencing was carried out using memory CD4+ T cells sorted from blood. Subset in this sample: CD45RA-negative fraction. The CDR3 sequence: CASSLTQGAPYEQYF. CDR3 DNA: TGTGCCAGCAGCTTGACCCAGGGGGCACCCTACGAGCAGTACTTC.